This is a list of T cell receptor beta chains from one sample in a study of CD8 T cells in ankylosing spondylitis. Via MiXCR, TCRdb re-called the 5' RACE reads, giving one row per CDR3 protein. The sample has roughly 150,000 distinct CDR3 sequences; 6% to 8.5% are singletons. The material sequenced was blood, either unsorted or a sorted T cell fraction (not recorded which). These receptors all stem from a female donor with ankylosing spondylitis or in good health (not recorded which). CDR3s include the opening cysteine and the closing phenylalanine or tryptophan. D genes are given only for firm matches. Not every row has a clone size; where given, it reads once, few, many or a size class.

v_call	d_call	j_call	clone_size	cdr3_aa	cdr3_nt
TRBV12-3/TRBV12-4	.	TRBJ2-2	many	CASRLDPGELFF	TGTGCCAGCAGACTAGACCCCGGGGAGCTGTTTTTT
TRBV18	.	TRBJ1-1	many	CASSPGTYNTEAFF	TGTGCCAGCTCCCCGGGGACCTATAACACTGAAGCTTTCTTT
TRBV15	.	TRBJ1-1	many	CATSRERATPEAFF	TGTGCCACCAGCAGAGAACGGGCGACCCCTGAAGCTTTCTTT
TRBV29-1	.	TRBJ1-1	many	CSVEGGANTEAFF	TGCAGCGTTGAAGGGGGGGCCAACACTGAAGCTTTCTTT
TRBV6-6	.	TRBJ2-5	many	CASTADSGWTQYF	TGTGCCAGCACCGCTGACAGTGGGTGGACCCAGTACTTC
TRBV5-1	.	TRBJ2-1	many	CASSKRTVLRNEQFF	TGCGCCAGCAGCAAACGGACAGTTTTACGCAATGAGCAGTTCTTC
TRBV12-3/TRBV12-4	TRBD1	TRBJ1-6	many	CASSSGQGRDSPLHF	TGTGCCAGCAGTTCCGGACAGGGGCGGGATTCACCCCTCCACTTT
TRBV6-5	.	TRBJ2-3	many	CASSYLAGIGADTQYF	TGTGCCAGCAGTTACTTGGCGGGGATCGGGGCAGATACGCAGTATTTT
TRBV20-1	.	TRBJ1-1	.	CSAPGTAGTEAFF	TGCAGTGCCCCTGGGACGGCGGGGACTGAAGCTTTCTTT
TRBV10-3	TRBD2	TRBJ2-7	many	CAISPTERGAGEQYF	TGTGCCATCAGCCCTACAGAGCGGGGGGCAGGAGAGCAGTACTTC
TRBV5-1	TRBD1	TRBJ1-1	many	CASSSQGATEAFF	TGCGCCAGCAGCTCCCAGGGGGCCACTGAAGCTTTCTTT
TRBV18	TRBD1	TRBJ2-2	.	CASSPRDRQNTGELFF	TGTGCCAGCTCACCACGGGACAGACAGAACACCGGGGAGCTGTTTTTT
TRBV5-6	TRBD1	TRBJ1-1	many	CASSYGGQGTEAFF	TGTGCCAGCAGCTACGGCGGACAGGGTACTGAAGCTTTCTTT
TRBV20-1	TRBD1	TRBJ1-1	few	CSAPGQGAVEAFF	TGCAGTGCCCCGGGACAGGGGGCGGTTGAAGCTTTCTTT
TRBV7-9	.	TRBJ1-1	many	CASSLGPRNGRAFF	TGTGCCAGCAGCTTAGGACCCAGAAACGGGAGGGCTTTCTTT
TRBV5-1	TRBD1	TRBJ2-5	many	CASSVRDSQETQYF	TGCGCCAGCAGCGTCCGGGACAGTCAAGAGACCCAGTACTTC
TRBV19	.	TRBJ2-1	.	CASSQSQNTYNEQFF	TGTGCCAGTAGTCAGTCCCAAAACACCTACAATGAGCAGTTCTTC
TRBV12-3/TRBV12-4	TRBD2	TRBJ2-1	many	CASSPRGVSYNEQFF	TGTGCCAGCAGTCCGCGGGGGGTCTCCTACAATGAGCAGTTCTTC
TRBV6-1	TRBD2	TRBJ2-1	many	CASSEELAGGYEQFF	TGTGCCAGCAGTGAAGAACTAGCGGGGGGGTATGAGCAGTTCTTC
TRBV5-1	.	TRBJ1-1	many	CASSLVAGLNTEAFF	TGCGCCAGCAGCTTGGTAGCAGGTTTGAACACTGAAGCTTTCTTT
TRBV7-2	.	TRBJ2-5	few	CASSPVDKGTQYF	TGTGCCAGCAGCCCGGTGGATAAAGGGACCCAGTACTTC
TRBV20-1	TRBD2	TRBJ2-3	many	CSARGLAGGADTQYF	TGCAGTGCTAGAGGACTAGCGGGGGGAGCAGATACGCAGTATTTT